Sequencing of this TCR beta chain was carried out in a study of technical replicates of blood from several donors. The data were produced by immunoSEQ multiplex PCR, yet TCRdb's version contains in-frame clones alone and is incomplete. The table shows tens of thousands of clones, with roughly 90% occurring only once. This CDR3 has 16 residues. The V gene lost 3 bases and the J gene lost 2 bases, with 16 bases spanning the gap. Germline CDR1 and CDR2: SGHTA and FQGNSA. This receptor was taken from a human donor in good health. Some clones in this sample may be carry-over from other donors' samples. The sequenced sample consisted of PBMCs. The chain employs TRBV7-2 and TRBJ2-5; D not certain. The CDR3 DNA is TGTGCCAGCAGCTTCCTTGCGGCCGTCGCACAAGAGACCCAGTACTTC. Its protein is CASSFLAAVAQETQYF.